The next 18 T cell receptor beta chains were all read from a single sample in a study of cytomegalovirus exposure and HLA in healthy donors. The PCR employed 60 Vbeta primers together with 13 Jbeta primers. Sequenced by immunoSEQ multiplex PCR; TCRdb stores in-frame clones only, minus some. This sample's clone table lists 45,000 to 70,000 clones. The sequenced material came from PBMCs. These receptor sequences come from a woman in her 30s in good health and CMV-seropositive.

The CDR3 DNA is TGCGCCAGCAGCCAAGTGGCGGGGGGCGGCAGTAGCACAGATACGCAGTATTTT. Protein: CASSQVAGGGSSTDTQYF. The J gene is TRBJ2-3, the V gene TRBV4-1, with 8 bases lining up with TRBD2. V lost 1 base to trimming and J lost 0 bases; unmatched junction nucleotides: 9. There are 18 residues in the CDR3. Germline V gene sequence: CDR1 MGHRA, CDR2 YSYEKL.

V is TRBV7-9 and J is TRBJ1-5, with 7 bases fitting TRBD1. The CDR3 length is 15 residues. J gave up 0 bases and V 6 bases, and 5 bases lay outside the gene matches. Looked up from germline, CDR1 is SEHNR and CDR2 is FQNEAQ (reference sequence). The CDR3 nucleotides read TGTGCCAGCAGACAGGACAGGAATAGCAATCAGCCCCAGCATTTT. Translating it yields CASRQDRNSNQPQHF.

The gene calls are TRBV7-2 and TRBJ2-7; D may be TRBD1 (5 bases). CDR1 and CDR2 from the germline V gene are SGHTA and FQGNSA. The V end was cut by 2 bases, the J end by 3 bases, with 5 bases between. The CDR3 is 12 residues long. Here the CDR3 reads CASSLRGYEQYF. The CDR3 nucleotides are TGTGCCAGCAGCTTAAGGGGCTACGAGCAGTACTTC.

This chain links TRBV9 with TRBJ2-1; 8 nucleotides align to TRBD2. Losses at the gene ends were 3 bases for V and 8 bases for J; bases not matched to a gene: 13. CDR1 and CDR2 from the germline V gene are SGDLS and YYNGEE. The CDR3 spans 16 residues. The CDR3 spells CASSAQGSGSFYEQFF. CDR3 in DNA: TGTGCCAGCAGCGCCCAGGGAAGCGGGAGTTTCTATGAGCAGTTCTTC.

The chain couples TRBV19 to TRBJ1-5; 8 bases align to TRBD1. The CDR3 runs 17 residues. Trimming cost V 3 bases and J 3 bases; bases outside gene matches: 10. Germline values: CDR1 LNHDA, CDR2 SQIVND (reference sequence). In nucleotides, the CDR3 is TGTGCCAGTAGTATCCGGACAGGGTTGTCCTTCAATCAGCCCCAGCATTTT. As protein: CASSIRTGLSFNQPQHF.

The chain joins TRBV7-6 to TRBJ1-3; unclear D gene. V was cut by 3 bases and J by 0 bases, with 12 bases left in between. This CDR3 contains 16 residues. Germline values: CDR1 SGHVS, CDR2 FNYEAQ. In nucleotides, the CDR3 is TGTGCCAGCAGCTTGAAAGCGGTCCCCTCTGGAAACACCATATATTTT. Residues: CASSLKAVPSGNTIYF.

The CDR3 spells CSVEGTSGSLDEQYF. The CDR3 DNA reads as TGCAGCGTTGAGGGGACTAGCGGGAGTTTAGACGAGCAGTACTTC. This chain links TRBV29-1 with TRBJ2-7; 14 nucleotides line up with TRBD2. After removal of 3 bases from V and 5 bases from J, the junction contained 6 bases not matched to a gene. The CDR3 length is 15 residues. Per germline, CDR1 SQVTM and CDR2 ANQGSEA.

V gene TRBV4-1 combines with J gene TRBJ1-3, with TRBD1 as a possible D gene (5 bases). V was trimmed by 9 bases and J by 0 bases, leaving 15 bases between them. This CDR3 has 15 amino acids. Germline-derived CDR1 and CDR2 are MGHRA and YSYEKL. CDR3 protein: CASTDRQSSGNTIYF. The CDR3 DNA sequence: TGCGCCAGTACAGACCGACAGAGCTCTGGAAACACCATATATTTT.

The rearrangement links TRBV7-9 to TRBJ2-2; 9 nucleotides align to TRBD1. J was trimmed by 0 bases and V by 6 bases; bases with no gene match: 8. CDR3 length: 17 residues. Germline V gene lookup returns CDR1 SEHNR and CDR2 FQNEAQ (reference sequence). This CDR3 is CASRAIRDRANTGELFF. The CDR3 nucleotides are TGTGCCAGCAGGGCCATCCGGGACAGGGCGAACACCGGGGAGCTGTTTTTT.

This CDR3 reads CASSLGQGADTQYF. The CDR3 DNA reads TGCGCCAGCAGCCTCGGACAGGGCGCAGATACGCAGTATTTT. V usage is TRBV5-1 and J usage is TRBJ2-3; TRBD1 matches 8 bases. J gave up 4 bases and V 4 bases, and 5 bases lay outside the gene matches. Germline lookup yields CDR1 SGHRS and CDR2 YFSETQ. The CDR3 runs 14 residues.

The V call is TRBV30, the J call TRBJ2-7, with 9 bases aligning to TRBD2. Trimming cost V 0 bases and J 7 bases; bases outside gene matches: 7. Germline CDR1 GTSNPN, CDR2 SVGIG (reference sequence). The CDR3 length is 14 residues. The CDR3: CAWSVDSGGWEQYF. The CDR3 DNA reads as TGTGCCTGGAGTGTGGATAGCGGGGGCTGGGAGCAGTACTTC.

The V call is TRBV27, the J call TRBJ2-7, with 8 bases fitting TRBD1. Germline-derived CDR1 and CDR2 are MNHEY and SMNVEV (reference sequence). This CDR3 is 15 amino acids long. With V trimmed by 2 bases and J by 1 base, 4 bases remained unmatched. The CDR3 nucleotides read TGTGCCAGCAGTTTACTAGGACAGGGATCCTACGAGCAGTACTTC. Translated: CASSLLGQGSYEQYF.

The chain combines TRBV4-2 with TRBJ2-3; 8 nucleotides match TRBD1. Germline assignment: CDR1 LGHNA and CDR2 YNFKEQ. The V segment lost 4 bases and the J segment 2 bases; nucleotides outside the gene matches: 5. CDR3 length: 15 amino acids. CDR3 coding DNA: TGTGCCAGCAGCCCCGGGACAGGAGACACAGATACGCAGTATTTT. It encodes CASSPGTGDTDTQYF.

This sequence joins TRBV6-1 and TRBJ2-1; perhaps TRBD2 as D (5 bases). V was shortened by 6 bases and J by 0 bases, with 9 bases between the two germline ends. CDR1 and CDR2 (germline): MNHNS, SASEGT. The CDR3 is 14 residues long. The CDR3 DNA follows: TGTGCCAGCAGAGACCGGGACTCCTACAATGAGCAGTTCTTC. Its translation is CASRDRDSYNEQFF.

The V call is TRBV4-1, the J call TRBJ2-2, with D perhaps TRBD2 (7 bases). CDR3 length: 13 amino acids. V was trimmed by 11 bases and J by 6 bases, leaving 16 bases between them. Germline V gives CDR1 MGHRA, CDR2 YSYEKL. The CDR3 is CAPNGGGPGELFF. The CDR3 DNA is TGCGCCCCCAATGGGGGGGGCCCCGGGGAGCTGTTTTTT.

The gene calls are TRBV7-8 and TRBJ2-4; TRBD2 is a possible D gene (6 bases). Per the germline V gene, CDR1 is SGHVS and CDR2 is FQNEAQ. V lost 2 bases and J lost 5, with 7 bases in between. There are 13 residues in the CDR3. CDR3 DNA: TGTGCCAGCAGCTTACGACTAGAAAACATTCAGTACTTC. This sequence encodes CASSLRLENIQYF. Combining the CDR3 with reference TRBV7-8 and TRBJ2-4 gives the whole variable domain GAGVSQSPRYKVAKRGQDVALRCDPISGHVSLFWYQQALGQGPEFLTYFQNEAQLDKSGLPSDRFFAERPEGSVSTLKIQRTQQEDSAVYLCASSLRLENIQYFGAGTRLSVL.

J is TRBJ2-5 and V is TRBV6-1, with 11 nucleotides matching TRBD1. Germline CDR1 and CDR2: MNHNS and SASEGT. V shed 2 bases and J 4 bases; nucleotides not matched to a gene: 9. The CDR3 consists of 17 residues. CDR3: CASSESYGQGARETQYF. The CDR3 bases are TGTGCCAGCAGTGAATCTTACGGACAGGGGGCGCGAGAGACCCAGTACTTC.

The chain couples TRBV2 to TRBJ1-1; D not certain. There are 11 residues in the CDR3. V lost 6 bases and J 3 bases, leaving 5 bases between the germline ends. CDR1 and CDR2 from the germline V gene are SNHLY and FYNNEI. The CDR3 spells CASRPDTEAFF. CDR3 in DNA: TGTGCCAGCAGGCCGGACACTGAAGCTTTCTTT.